The next 24 T cell receptor beta chains were all read from a single sample in a study of shared clonotypes between healthy human individuals. The repertoire was sequenced with immunoSEQ multiplex PCR; TCRdb's copy has only in-frame clones and lacks some. This table has roughly 1.5 million clones, 98% appearing once. The specimen sequenced was naive CD4+ T cells sorted from blood. Subset: CD45RA+ positively selected. The receptors were gathered from a man aged 25-45 years in good health.

The chain combines TRBV28 with TRBJ1-5; 8 bases are a match to TRBD1. This CDR3 contains 17 residues. Trimming removed 4 bases from V and 4 bases from J; junction bases left unmatched: 12. Looked up from germline, CDR1 is MDHEN and CDR2 is SYDVKM. The CDR3 reads CASSSFAGQGWNQPQHF. Written as DNA, the CDR3 is TGTGCCAGCAGTTCCTTCGCCGGACAGGGATGGAATCAGCCCCAGCATTTT.

In DNA form, the CDR3 reads TGCGCCAGCAGCTTGGGAATGGGTCATGATAGCACTGAAGCTTTCTTT. Translated: CASSLGMGHDSTEAFF. This rearrangement joins TRBV5-1 to TRBJ1-1; D is unclear. From germline, CDR1 is SGHRS and CDR2 YFSETQ. The CDR3 covers 16 residues. V lost 0 bases, J lost 4 bases, and 16 bases lay in between.

The chain couples TRBV2 to TRBJ2-7; TRBD2 might be the D (6 bases). Between the trimmed V and J ends, which lost 6 bases and 7 bases, there was a span of 16 bases. This CDR3 comprises 13 residues. CDR1 is SNHLY and CDR2 is FYNNEI in the germline V gene. CDR3 sequence reads: CASSSVRREEQYF. The DNA for the CDR3 is TGTGCCAGCAGCTCTGTCCGACGGGAGGAGCAGTACTTC.

J is TRBJ1-1 and V is TRBV30; 7 nucleotides match TRBD1. J was trimmed by 5 bases and V by 6 bases; bases with no gene match: 6. The germline CDR1 and CDR2 sequences are GTSNPN and SVGIG (reference sequence). This CDR3 is 12 amino acids long. The CDR3 nucleotides read TGTGCCTGTCAGGGGGGACGGACTGAAGCTTTCTTT. Translating gives CACQGGRTEAFF.

The J gene is TRBJ2-3, the V gene TRBV7-2; tentatively, D is TRBD2 (6 bases). V was clipped by 1 base and J by 6 bases, with 17 bases between them. This CDR3 contains 16 residues. Germline CDR1 and CDR2: SGHTA and FQGNSA. The CDR3 DNA is TGTGCCAGCAGCTTAGAGGGAAGGATAGGGAGGGATACGCAGTATTTT. Protein sequence: CASSLEGRIGRDTQYF.

The chain uses TRBV7-9 and TRBJ2-5, with TRBD2 identical over 10 bases. This CDR3 comprises 16 residues. With V trimmed by 5 bases and J by 2 bases, 8 bases remained unmatched. Germline lookup yields CDR1 SEHNR and CDR2 FQNEAQ (reference sequence). The CDR3: CASSHRTSGAQETQYF. CDR3 nucleotides: TGTGCCAGCAGCCACCGGACTAGCGGAGCTCAAGAGACCCAGTACTTC.

This sequence joins TRBV18 and TRBJ2-4, with D hard to call. Per germline, CDR1 KGHSH and CDR2 LQKENI. CDR3 length: 16 residues. V was cut by 1 base and J by 4 bases, with 14 bases left in between. CDR3 in amino acids: CASSPLSLSGKNIQYF. CDR3 nucleotides: TGTGCCAGCTCACCACTCTCGTTATCCGGGAAAAACATTCAGTACTTC.

This clone was counted a single time. This chain connects TRBV5-1 to TRBJ2-7, with D perhaps TRBD1 (6 bases). V was clipped by 0 bases and J by 2 bases, with 15 bases between them. This CDR3 is 16 amino acids long. The germline V gene encodes CDR1 SGHRS and CDR2 YFSETQ. CDR3 sequence (DNA): TGCGCCAGCAGCTTGGTATCCGCCAGGGGTCCCTACGAGCAGTACTTC. Translated: CASSLVSARGPYEQYF.

The chain combines TRBV5-1 with TRBJ2-7, with 11 positions matching TRBD1. The V gene end was trimmed by 3 bases and the J gene end by 5 bases; junction bases not matched to a gene: 7. The CDR3 is 15 amino acids. The germline gives CDR1 SGHRS, CDR2 YFSETQ. For the CDR3, the DNA is TGCGCCAGCAGCTCCCGGACAGGGGGCGCCAACGAGCAGTACTTC. This gives the protein CASSSRTGGANEQYF.

This clone was observed once. CDR3 nucleotide sequence: TGTGCCAGCAGCCAACTGGCGGGGCGGAGCAATCAGCCCCAGCATTTT. Translating gives CASSQLAGRSNQPQHF. V usage is TRBV7-2 and J usage is TRBJ1-5; D is perhaps TRBD1 (5 bases). The CDR3 consists of 16 residues. In germline, CDR1 is SGHTA, CDR2 FQGNSA. V was shortened by 5 bases and J by 1 base, with 15 bases between the two germline ends.

This rearrangement joins TRBV5-4 to TRBJ2-2; 16 positions agree with TRBD2. The CDR3 spans 17 residues. V lost 6 bases and J lost 2; bases outside the gene matches: 4. Germline assignment: CDR1 SGHNT and CDR2 YYREEE (reference sequence). CDR3 protein: CASTGTSGRVNTGELFF. Here the CDR3 DNA reads TGTGCCAGCACCGGGACTAGCGGGAGGGTAAACACCGGGGAGCTGTTTTTT.

The gene calls are TRBV5-1 and TRBJ2-1; TRBD1 aligns across 9 bases. The CDR3 runs 15 residues. Germline V gives CDR1 SGHRS, CDR2 YFSETQ. Trimming removed 3 bases from V and 5 bases from J; junction bases left unmatched: 6. The CDR3 loop is CASSSPGQGDNEQFF. CDR3 nucleotide sequence: TGCGCCAGCAGCTCCCCGGGACAGGGAGACAATGAGCAGTTCTTC.

For the CDR3, the DNA is TGCGCCAGCAGTGAGTCGAACAGGGGACTAGACACCATATATTTT. As protein: CASSESNRGLDTIYF. V and J are TRBV10-2 and TRBJ1-3; 7 bases agree with TRBD1. Per the germline V gene, CDR1 is WSHSY and CDR2 is SAAADI. Trimming cost V 0 bases and J 8 bases; bases outside gene matches: 7. This CDR3 comprises 15 residues.

Only one count was recorded for this clone. The chain has TRBV7-8 and TRBJ2-3, with 7 bases lining up with TRBD2. Germline assignment: CDR1 SGHVS and CDR2 FQNEAQ. This CDR3 is 14 amino acids long. V was pared by 5 bases and J by 4 bases, with 6 bases of the junction left unmatched. CDR3 protein: CASSRREGSDTQYF. In DNA form, the CDR3 reads TGTGCCAGCAGCCGGAGGGAGGGTTCAGATACGCAGTATTTT.

This clone was seen once. This chain connects TRBV28 to TRBJ1-3, with D tentatively TRBD1 (5 bases). V was clipped by 1 base and J by 0 bases, with 10 bases between them. This CDR3 comprises 16 residues. The germline V gene encodes CDR1 MDHEN and CDR2 SYDVKM. The DNA for the CDR3 is TGTGCCAGCAGTTTATTGCTGGGGACCTCTGGAAACACCATATATTTT. The encoded protein is CASSLLLGTSGNTIYF.

V usage is TRBV2 and J usage is TRBJ1-5; D remains unclear. V was pared by 6 bases and J by 1 base, with 16 bases between. CDR1 is SNHLY, CDR2 FYNNEI, per germline. The CDR3 has 16 residues. CDR3 amino acids: CASSSGGPRSNQPQHF. As DNA, the CDR3 is TGTGCCAGCAGCTCTGGTGGACCACGAAGCAATCAGCCCCAGCATTTT.

This sequence joins TRBV5-6 and TRBJ2-7; 9 nucleotides match TRBD1. The J segment lost 4 bases and the V segment lost 1 base, leaving 9 bases of the junction unmatched. CDR3 length: 16 residues. CDR1 is SGHDT and CDR2 is YYEEEE in the germline V gene. In DNA form, the CDR3 reads TGTGCCAGCAGCTTGCCCGGGACAGGGAATTCGTACGAGCAGTACTTC. Its protein product is CASSLPGTGNSYEQYF.

The V call is TRBV5-4, the J call TRBJ2-2; 11 bases agree with TRBD2. Germline CDR1 and CDR2: SGHNT and YYREEE (reference sequence). Trimming took 0 bases from V and 5 from J; bases not matched to a gene: 6. The CDR3 covers 17 residues. The chain's CDR3 is CASSLGPLAGATGELFF. CDR3 nucleotides: TGTGCCAGCAGCTTGGGGCCACTAGCGGGAGCGACCGGGGAGCTGTTTTTT.

The CDR3 loop is CASSTSGSSYEQYF. The CDR3 DNA reads TGTGCCAGTTCGACTAGCGGGAGCTCCTACGAGCAGTACTTC. The V gene is TRBV9, the J gene TRBJ2-7, with 12 bases aligning to TRBD2. The CDR3 has 14 residues. The trim removed 8 bases at V and 0 bases at J, leaving 3 bases unmatched. The germline CDR1 and CDR2 sequences are SGDLS and YYNGEE.

V usage is TRBV7-2 and J usage is TRBJ2-3; 11 nucleotides agree with TRBD2. The CDR3 sequence is 16 residues long. Germline loops: CDR1 SGHTA, CDR2 FQGNSA. V lost 3 bases to trimming and J lost 5 bases; unmatched junction nucleotides: 7. The CDR3 DNA reads as TGTGCCAGCAGCTTCACTAGCGGGAGCCCAGGAGATACGCAGTATTTT. As protein: CASSFTSGSPGDTQYF.

The J gene is TRBJ1-1, the V gene TRBV19, with TRBD1 as a possible D gene (5 bases). Trimming took off 6 bases at V and 4 bases at J, with 12 bases between the two ends. The CDR3 spans 13 residues. Per germline, CDR1 LNHDA and CDR2 SQIVND (reference sequence). The CDR3 loop reads CASRPWGTTEAFF. CDR3 DNA: TGTGCCAGTAGACCGTGGGGGACCACTGAAGCTTTCTTT.

This chain joins TRBV27 and TRBJ2-2; 7 bases are shared with TRBD1. The CDR3 is 15 residues long. Losses at the gene ends were 6 bases for V and 2 bases for J; bases not matched to a gene: 6. Germline lookup yields CDR1 MNHEY and CDR2 SMNVEV (reference sequence). The CDR3 bases are TGTGCCAGCAGGAGGGGACAGCTTAACACCGGGGAGCTGTTTTTT. It translates to CASRRGQLNTGELFF.

The V and J genes are TRBV5-1 and TRBJ2-3; maybe TRBD1 (5 bases). The CDR3 loop spans 15 amino acids. V was clipped by 3 bases and J by 5 bases, with 16 bases between them. Germline-derived CDR1 and CDR2 are SGHRS and YFSETQ. CDR3 sequence (DNA): TGCGCCAGCAGCTCCCCGTTATTAGGGGAAGATACGCAGTATTTT. This codes for CASSSPLLGEDTQYF.

A note on this clone: Other DNA sequences in this specimen translate into the identical CDR3. The chain combines TRBV6-1 with TRBJ2-3; unclear D gene. This CDR3 is 12 amino acids long. V lost 0 bases to trimming and J lost 6 bases, with 4 bases between them. CDR1 and CDR2 (germline): MNHNS, SASEGT. In DNA form, the CDR3 reads TGTGCCAGCAGTGAAGCGCTGGATACGCAGTATTTT. It translates to CASSEALDTQYF.